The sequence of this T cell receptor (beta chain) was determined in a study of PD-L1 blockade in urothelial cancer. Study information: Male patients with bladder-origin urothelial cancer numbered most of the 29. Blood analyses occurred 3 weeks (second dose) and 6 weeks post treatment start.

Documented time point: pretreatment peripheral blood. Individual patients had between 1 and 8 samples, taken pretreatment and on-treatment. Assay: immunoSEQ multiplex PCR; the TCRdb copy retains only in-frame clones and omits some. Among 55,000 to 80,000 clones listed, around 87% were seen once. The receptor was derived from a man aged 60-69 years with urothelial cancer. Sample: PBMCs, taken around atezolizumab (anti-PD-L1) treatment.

This chain's CDR3 is CASSPRADPDSGANVLTF. The CDR3 nucleotides read TGTGCCAGCAGCCCGAGAGCGGATCCCGACTCTGGGGCCAACGTCCTGACTTTC. The chain recombines TRBV7-6 with TRBJ2-6, with D possibly matching TRBD2 (5 bases). CDR1 is SGHVS, CDR2 FNYEAQ, per germline. The V and J ends lost 5 bases and 0 bases respectively, with 17 bases between them. This CDR3 contains 18 residues.